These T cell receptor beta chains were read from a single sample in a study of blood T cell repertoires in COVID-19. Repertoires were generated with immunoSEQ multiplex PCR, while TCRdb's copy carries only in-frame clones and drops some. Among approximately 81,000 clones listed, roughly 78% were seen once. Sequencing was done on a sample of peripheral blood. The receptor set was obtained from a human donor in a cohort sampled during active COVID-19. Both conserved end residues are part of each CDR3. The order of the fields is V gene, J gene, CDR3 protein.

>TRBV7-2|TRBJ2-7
CASSFGGTYEQYF
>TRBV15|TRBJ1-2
CATSSDFDRAGGYTF
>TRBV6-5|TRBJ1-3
CASSSWTGGNTIYF
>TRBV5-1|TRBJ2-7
CASSPGTGGRIYEQYF
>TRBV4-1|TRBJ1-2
CASSQVLPPGGYTF
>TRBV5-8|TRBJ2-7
CASSLRDRLEEQYF
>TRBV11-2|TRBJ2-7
CASSLGTTTYEQYF
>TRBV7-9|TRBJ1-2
CASSYGEDYGYTF
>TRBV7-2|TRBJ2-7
CASSSLDTSSYEQYF
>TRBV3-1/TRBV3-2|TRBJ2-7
CASSQGLALYF
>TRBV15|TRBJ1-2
CATSRAPASGDGYTF
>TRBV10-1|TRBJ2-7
CASSPGTAPYEQYF
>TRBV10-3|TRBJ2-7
CAIRGLAGEQYF
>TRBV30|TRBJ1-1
CAVNRGMNTEAFF
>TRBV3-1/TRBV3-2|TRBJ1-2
CASSAPQVGGYGYTF
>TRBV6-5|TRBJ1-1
CASSYRQPMNTEAFF
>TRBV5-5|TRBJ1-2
CASSLEGQGYGYTF
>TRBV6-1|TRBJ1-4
CASSEEGREAEKLFF
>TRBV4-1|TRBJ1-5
CASSQQSGGNQPQHF
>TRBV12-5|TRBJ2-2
CASGLRENTGELFF
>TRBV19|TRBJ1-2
CASRPRALYGYTF
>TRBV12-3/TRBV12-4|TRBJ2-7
CASSFGGWYEQYF
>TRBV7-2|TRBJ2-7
CASSPSGGSYEQYF
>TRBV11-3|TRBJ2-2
CASSPSLGLDGELFF
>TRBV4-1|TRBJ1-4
CASSQSALGFNEKLFF
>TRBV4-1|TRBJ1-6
CASSQGLGGTGNNSPLHF
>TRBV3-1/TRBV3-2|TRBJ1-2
CASSPEGRPNYGYTF
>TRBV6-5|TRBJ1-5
CASRQQGDNQPQHF
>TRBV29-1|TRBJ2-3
CSVESGFTDTQYF
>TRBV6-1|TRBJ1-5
CASSESVGDTQHF
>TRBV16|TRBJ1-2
CASSQLLRQGYGYTF
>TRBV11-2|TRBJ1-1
CASSRAGGREAFF
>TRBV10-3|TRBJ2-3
CAIGSRGGADTQYF
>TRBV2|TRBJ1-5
CASRTGHSNQPQHF
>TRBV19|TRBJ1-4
CASKRGSKITGRVAPTNEKLFF
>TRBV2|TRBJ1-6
CASSEDSVYSPLHF
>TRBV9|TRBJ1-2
CASSVTGFYGYTF
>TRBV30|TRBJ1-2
CAWIDRINYGYTF
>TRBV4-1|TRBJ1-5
CASSWTANSNQPQHF
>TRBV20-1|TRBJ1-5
CSASERQGRYSNQPQHF
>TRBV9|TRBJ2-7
CASSPHMKGTGTEQYF
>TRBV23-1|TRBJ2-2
CASSQSQGTNTGELFF
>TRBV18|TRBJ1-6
CASSAGTGLSALHF
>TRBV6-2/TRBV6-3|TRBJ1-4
CASSSNDNPKLFF
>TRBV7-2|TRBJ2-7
CASSPQRSVSYEQYF
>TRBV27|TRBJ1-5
CASNSYQPQHF
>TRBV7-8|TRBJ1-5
CASSSGQWVPQHF
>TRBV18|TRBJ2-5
CASSPSGQQETQYF
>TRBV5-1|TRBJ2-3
CASSSGPLGSGRDTQYF
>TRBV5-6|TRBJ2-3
CASSLDWAGGSDTQYF